Each of the 26 T cell receptor beta chains below was sequenced from the same sample in a study of blood T cell repertoires in COVID-19. Clones were read by immunoSEQ multiplex PCR, and TCRdb kept only the in-frame ones, dropping some. The sample gives 120,000 to 150,000 clones, approximately 89% of which show up once; around 1.6% is in the top ten. The sequenced material came from peripheral blood. These receptors came from a human donor in a cohort sampled during active COVID-19.

This clone has a single count. V and J are TRBV6-5 and TRBJ1-4; 8 bases are a match to TRBD1. CDR1 and CDR2 (germline): MNHEY, SVGAGI. The junction had 8 bases not matched to a gene; V was cut back by 7 bases and J by 4 bases. The CDR3 contains 15 residues. The CDR3 protein is CASNSRGRGNEKLFF. CDR3 DNA: TGTGCCAGCAATTCCAGGGGGCGCGGTAATGAAAAACTGTTTTTT.

The rearrangement joins TRBV2 to TRBJ2-3; D remains unclear. The CDR3 length is 11 residues. The ends were cut back, 7 bases at V and 0 bases at J, with 2 bases in the middle. Germline CDR1 SNHLY, CDR2 FYNNEI. CDR3 bases: TGTGCCAGCACGAGCACAGATACGCAGTATTTT. This gives the protein CASTSTDTQYF.

DNA for the CDR3: TGTGCCAGCAGTGACAGCGAGTACACAGATACGCAGTATTTT. This translates into CASSDSEYTDTQYF. This rearrangement joins TRBV2 to TRBJ2-3, with D hard to call. The CDR3 is made up of 14 amino acids. CDR1 is SNHLY, CDR2 FYNNEI, per germline. Trimming took off 3 bases at V and 2 bases at J, with 9 bases between the two ends.

The rearrangement joins TRBV7-3 to TRBJ2-2, with 10 nucleotides matching TRBD2. The V gene end was trimmed by 5 bases and the J gene end by 2 bases; junction bases not matched to a gene: 5. The CDR3 runs 16 residues. Germline CDR1 and CDR2: SGHTA and FQGTGA. CDR3 loop: CASSPTSGLNTGELFF. In DNA form, the CDR3 reads TGTGCCAGCAGCCCGACTAGCGGGTTAAACACCGGGGAGCTGTTTTTT.

V usage is TRBV4-1 and J usage is TRBJ1-6; 8 nucleotides agree with TRBD1. The CDR3 runs to 15 residues. J was trimmed by 10 bases and V by 10 bases; bases with no gene match: 15. The germline V gene encodes CDR1 MGHRA and CDR2 YSYEKL. The CDR3 region has the DNA TGCGCCACCCGGGACAGGTCGGGTTTCACGTCACCCCTCCACTTT. Translated, it gives CATRDRSGFTSPLHF.

This rearrangement joins TRBV5-6 to TRBJ1-2, with 8 bases that match TRBD1. The CDR3 is made up of 16 amino acids. The ends lost 5 bases at V and 0 bases at J; junction bases unmatched: 9. The germline V gene encodes CDR1 SGHDT and CDR2 YYEEEE. CDR3 amino acids: CASSLTGALANYGYTF. CDR3 bases: TGTGCCAGCAGTTTGACAGGGGCCCTAGCTAACTATGGCTACACCTTC.

This clone appeared a few times. The CDR3 is CARRLAGASYEQYF. The CDR3 nucleotides are TGTGCCAGGAGACTAGCGGGGGCCTCCTACGAGCAGTACTTC. The chain uses TRBV2 and TRBJ2-7; 12 bases agree with TRBD2. Germline loops: CDR1 SNHLY, CDR2 FYNNEI. V shed 9 bases, J shed 0 bases, and the junction held 3 bases outside the gene matches. The CDR3 totals 14 residues.

This chain connects TRBV7-2 to TRBJ1-3; the D gene is possibly TRBD1 (5 bases). CDR1 SGHTA and CDR2 FQGNSA come from the germline V gene. The CDR3 sequence is 14 residues long. Trimming cost V 5 bases and J 0 bases, with 8 bases left between them. The CDR3 DNA sequence: TGTGCCAGCAGCGGGGGAGGCTCTGGAAACACCATATATTTT. Translation gives CASSGGGSGNTIYF.

The chain is built from TRBV2 and TRBJ1-6; the match to TRBD1 covers 9 bases. The V and J ends lost 2 bases and 10 bases, in that order; junction bases with no gene match: 6. The CDR3 covers 15 residues. CDR1 and CDR2 from the germline V gene are SNHLY and FYNNEI. The CDR3 region has the DNA TGTGCCAGCAGTGAACAGACAGGGGGATACTCACCCCTCCACTTT. Translating it yields CASSEQTGGYSPLHF.

The J gene is TRBJ2-5, the V gene TRBV2; no definite D call. The CDR3 spans 15 residues. The ends were cut back, 1 base at V and 12 bases at J, with 21 bases in the middle. The germline CDR1 and CDR2 sequences are SNHLY and FYNNEI. The CDR3 loop reads CASSEDPGRAQREYF. The CDR3 bases are TGTGCCAGCAGTGAAGACCCGGGTCGAGCCCAAAGAGAGTACTTC.

The chain uses TRBV2 and TRBJ2-7, with D tentatively TRBD2 (6 bases). Trimming took 4 bases from V and 4 from J, leaving 20 bases between them. Germline values: CDR1 SNHLY, CDR2 FYNNEI. CDR3 size: 16 residues. In nucleotides, the CDR3 is TGTGCCAGCAGTGCTTCCGGGACTCAATTAGGTTACGAGCAGTACTTC. Translated, it gives CASSASGTQLGYEQYF. The whole variable domain, filled in from reference TRBV2 and TRBJ2-7, reads EPEVTQTPSHQVTQMGQEVILRCVPISNHLYFYWYRQILGQKVEFLVSFYNNEISEKSEIFDDQFSVERPDGSNFTLKIRSTKLEDSAMYFCASSASGTQLGYEQYFGPGTRLTVT.

The table lists this clone with a count of one. The V call is TRBV5-5, the J call TRBJ1-6, with D possibly matching TRBD1 (6 bases). Germline-derived CDR1 and CDR2 are SGHKS and YYEKEE (reference sequence). V lost 6 bases, J lost 7 bases, and 17 bases lay in between. This CDR3 has 15 amino acids. The CDR3 coding sequence is TGTGCCAGCACATGGGGGCGGCAGGGGAATTCACCCCTCCACTTT. This sequence encodes CASTWGRQGNSPLHF.

CDR3 sequence: CASSLPQGLRGEQYF. For the CDR3, the DNA is TGTGCCAGCAGCTTGCCCCAGGGCCTACGTGGGGAGCAGTACTTC. J is TRBJ2-7 and V is TRBV5-6, with a weak D call TRBD1 (5 bases). V lost 1 base, J lost 7 bases, and 18 bases lay in between. The CDR3 length is 15 residues. Germline CDR1 and CDR2: SGHDT and YYEEEE.

The V and J genes are TRBV29-1 and TRBJ2-3; D gene ambiguous. CDR3 length: 11 residues. V lost 6 bases and J lost 3, with 7 bases in between. Germline V gene lookup returns CDR1 SQVTM and CDR2 ANQGSEA. In DNA form, the CDR3 reads TGCAGCGTGGGCCGGACAGATACGCAGTATTTT. This sequence encodes CSVGRTDTQYF.

V usage is TRBV5-1 and J usage is TRBJ2-1; the match to TRBD1 covers 9 bases. Germline V gene sequence: CDR1 SGHRS, CDR2 YFSETQ. This CDR3 contains 15 residues. J was trimmed by 7 bases and V by 4 bases; bases with no gene match: 9. CDR3 sequence reads: CASSRGDREGNEQFF. The CDR3 DNA is TGCGCCAGCAGCCGAGGGGACAGGGAAGGGAATGAGCAGTTCTTC.

This sequence joins TRBV21-1 and TRBJ2-3; the table calls TRBD2, which could not be checked here. TRBV21-1 is recorded as a pseudogene. The CDR3 totals 16 residues. The CDR3 nucleotides read TGTGCCAGCAGACGACCGGGACTAGCGAGCACAGATACGCAGTATTTT. Translating it yields CASRRPGLASTDTQYF.

V and J are TRBV4-1 and TRBJ2-3; TRBD2 might be the D (6 bases). V dropped 4 bases and J dropped 1 base, with 18 bases sitting between them. CDR1 and CDR2 (germline): MGHRA, YSYEKL. This CDR3 has 17 residues. The CDR3 loop is CASSLGTRGMGTDTQYF. CDR3 DNA: TGCGCCAGCAGCCTCGGTACGCGGGGTATGGGCACAGATACGCAGTATTTT.

This chain joins TRBV4-3 and TRBJ1-1, with D possibly TRBD1 on 5 matching bases. Trimming left V 3 bases short and J 1 base short, with 12 bases between. CDR3 length: 15 amino acids. The germline V gene encodes CDR1 LGHNA and CDR2 YSLEER. The CDR3 DNA reads as TGCGCCAGCAGCCAGGGAACAGGAACGAACACTGAAGCTTTCTTT. Residues: CASSQGTGTNTEAFF.

The CDR3: CASSLDLWSEQYF. The CDR3, as DNA: TGTGCCAGCAGCTTAGATCTATGGTCCGAGCAGTACTTC. This chain uses TRBV11-2 with TRBJ2-7, with D unresolved. Germline CDR1 and CDR2: SGHAT and FQNNGV. CDR3 length: 13 residues. Trimming removed 0 bases from V and 6 bases from J, with 9 bases in between.

The chain uses TRBV29-1 and TRBJ1-3, with 7 bases lining up with TRBD1. CDR3 length: 11 amino acids. With 7 bases clipped from V and 4 bases from J, the junction kept 1 base outside the gene matches. The germline V gene encodes CDR1 SQVTM and CDR2 ANQGSEA. In nucleotides, the CDR3 is TGCAGCGCGGGACAGGGAAACACCATATATTTT. This encodes CSAGQGNTIYF.

The J gene is TRBJ2-6, the V gene TRBV5-5, with D perhaps TRBD2 (6 bases). Germline V CDR1 and CDR2: SGHKS, YYEKEE (reference sequence). CDR3 length: 18 residues. With 0 bases removed from V and 1 base from J, the gap between germline ends came to 14 bases. The CDR3 sequence is CASSLDSLGRSGANVLTF. In DNA form, the CDR3 reads TGTGCCAGCAGCTTGGACTCTCTCGGGAGATCTGGGGCCAACGTCCTGACTTTC. The full variable domain, its missing parts supplied by reference TRBV5-5 and TRBJ2-6, is DAGVTQSPTHLIKTRGQQVTLRCSPISGHKSVSWYQQVLGQGPQFIFQYYEKEERGRGNFPDRFSARQFPNYSSELNVNALLLGDSALYLCASSLDSLGRSGANVLTFGAGSRLTVL.

The gene calls are TRBV7-9 and TRBJ2-5; the D is unclear. From germline, CDR1 is SEHNR and CDR2 FQNEAQ (reference sequence). This CDR3 spans 11 amino acids. Trimming shortened V by 5 bases and J by 1 base, and 2 bases separated the two germline ends. Here the CDR3 DNA reads TGTGCCAGCAGCCGCCAAGAGACCCAGTACTTC. Translating it yields CASSRQETQYF.

V is TRBV13 and J is TRBJ2-1, with D possibly being TRBD2 (6 bases). V lost 0 bases to trimming and J lost 4 bases, with 13 bases between them. The CDR3 covers 16 residues. In germline, CDR1 is PRHDT, CDR2 FYEKMQ (reference sequence). The CDR3 region is CASSLGRDSVYNEQFF. DNA for the CDR3: TGTGCCAGCAGCTTAGGAAGGGACTCCGTTTACAATGAGCAGTTCTTC.

The chain carries TRBV19 and TRBJ1-1, with D unresolved. Trimming pared 1 base from V and 1 base from J, leaving 7 bases between. The germline CDR1 and CDR2 sequences are LNHDA and SQIVND (reference sequence). This CDR3 comprises 14 residues. The CDR3 bases are TGTGCCAGTAGTATAGGGCAGGAGAACACTGAAGCTTTCTTT. Protein: CASSIGQENTEAFF.

V usage is TRBV2 and J usage is TRBJ1-1; possible D gene TRBD1, 6 bases. CDR3 length: 13 amino acids. Trimming left V 7 bases short and J 4 bases short, with 13 bases between. CDR1 is SNHLY, CDR2 FYNNEI, per germline. In DNA form, the CDR3 reads TGTGCCAGCATTCCAGGGGCGGGCACTGAAGCTTTCTTT. Protein: CASIPGAGTEAFF.

This chain joins TRBV4-3 and TRBJ1-1, with no clear D. V was clipped by 1 base and J by 0 bases, with 9 bases between them. CDR1 LGHNA and CDR2 YSLEER come from the germline V gene. This CDR3 comprises 15 residues. The chain's CDR3 is CASSQGVDMNTEAFF. Here the CDR3 DNA reads TGCGCCAGCAGCCAAGGGGTAGACATGAACACTGAAGCTTTCTTT.